This T cell receptor beta chain was sequenced in a study of T cells in Graves' hyperthyroidism and ophthalmopathy. On the study more broadly: Peripheral blood was collected at initial diagnosis, before any treatment.

The study, taken as a whole, reports: Blood also showed most of the thyroid clonotypes that were expanded above 0.001.

At least ten counts were recorded for this clonotype. Its antigen is currently unknown. Using RNA transcripts as the source, TCR beta CDR3 regions were amplified. Initially, a first-round RT-PCR of the TCR CDR3 employed the HTBI primer set. TCRdb re-called the multiplex PCR reads through MiXCR, storing one row per CDR3 protein. Among about 500,000 distinct CDR3 sequences listed, 15% to 20% were seen once. V was trimmed by 0 bases and J by 5 bases, leaving 18 bases between them. From germline, CDR1 is DFQATT and CDR2 SNEGSKA (reference sequence). This CDR3 contains 16 residues. Sequenced input: blood. The source is a woman in her 30s with Graves' ophthalmopathy. The J gene is TRBJ2-3, the V gene TRBV20-1; no clear D. For the CDR3, the DNA is TGCAGTGCTAGAGATCCCCATGCTGGATCTGGAGATACGCAGTATTTT. It specifies CSARDPHAGSGDTQYF.